The entry below describes one T cell receptor (beta chain). These data come from a study of CD8 T cells in Susac syndrome. RNA, at roughly 0.45 to 1 ug, was reverse transcribed with random hexamers. TCRdb itself ran the immunoSEQ multiplex PCR reads through MiXCR, one entry per CDR3 protein. The sample has some 300,000 distinct CDR3 sequences, almost 85% seen once; the top ten hold approximately 0.2%. This TCR came from a human donor with multiple sclerosis. Material for sequencing was CD8+ T cells from PBMCs.

The CDR3 reads CSVWTASTDTQYF. CDR3 DNA: TGCAGCGTCTGGACAGCTAGCACAGATACGCAGTATTTT. The rearrangement links TRBV29-1 to TRBJ2-3, with a possible D match to TRBD1 (6 bases). The CDR3 runs 13 residues. V dropped 6 bases and J dropped 0 bases, with 10 bases sitting between them. CDR1 is SQVTM, CDR2 ANQGSEA, per germline.